This TCR beta chain was identified during a study of shared clonotypes between healthy human individuals. CD45RO-negative cells were positively selected for CCR7, leaving out terminally differentiated effector memory CD45RA+ cells. This clone has just a few counts. Looked up from germline, CDR1 is SEHNR and CDR2 is FQNEAQ (reference sequence). The germline V and J ends were trimmed by 3 bases and 7 bases, with 7 bases remaining between them. The CDR3 is 11 amino acids. The repertoire was sequenced with immunoSEQ multiplex PCR; TCRdb's copy has only in-frame clones and lacks some. This sample has about 1,900,000 clones, with about 95% found just once.

V is TRBV7-9 and J is TRBJ2-7; no definite D call. This TCR was sampled from a man aged 18 to 29 in good health. Sequencing used naive CD8+ T cells sorted from blood. CDR3 loop: CASSFLEEQYF. The CDR3 DNA is TGTGCCAGCAGCTTTCTAGAAGAGCAGTACTTC.